These 17 T cell receptor beta chains were sequenced from one sample in a study of blood T cell repertoires in COVID-19. Repertoires were generated with immunoSEQ multiplex PCR, while TCRdb's copy carries only in-frame clones and drops some. This sample carries around 150,000 clones, about 87% of them seen once, and the ten largest clones take under 3%. The sequencing sample was made of peripheral blood. The origin of the receptors is a human donor with COVID-19, enrolled during active disease. The donor label of this sample is uncertain.

The chain combines TRBV19 with TRBJ1-5, with 10 bases fitting TRBD1. Germline V CDR1 and CDR2: LNHDA, SQIVND (reference sequence). The CDR3 has 16 residues. The V segment lost 4 bases and the J segment 4 bases; nucleotides outside the gene matches: 7. The DNA of the CDR3 is TGTGCCAGTAGTACCCGAGGGACAGGGGTTAATCAGCCCCAGCATTTT. Translation gives CASSTRGTGVNQPQHF. Variable domain in full (rest from reference TRBV19 and TRBJ1-5): DGGITQSPKYLFRKEGQNVTLSCEQNLNHDAMYWYRQDPGQGLRLIYYSQIVNDFQKGDIAEGYSVSREKKESFPLTVTSAQKNPTAFYLCASSTRGTGVNQPQHFGDGTRLSIL.

V and J are TRBV6-1 and TRBJ1-1; D not resolved. Germline lookup yields CDR1 MNHNS and CDR2 SASEGT. The CDR3 sequence is 13 residues long. V was trimmed by 0 bases and J by 5 bases, leaving 7 bases between them. CDR3 sequence: CASSEAGVTEAFF. The CDR3 DNA follows: TGTGCCAGCAGTGAAGCAGGAGTAACTGAAGCTTTCTTT.

V and J are TRBV10-1 and TRBJ2-3, with 10 bases lining up with TRBD2. V gave up 8 bases and J gave up 9 bases; unmatched junction bases: 14. Germline CDR1 is WNHNN and CDR2 is SYGVQD (reference sequence). The CDR3 extends over 15 amino acids. The chain's CDR3 is CASAGIAGGEETQYF. The CDR3, as DNA: TGCGCCAGCGCCGGCATAGCGGGGGGCGAGGAGACGCAGTATTTT.

V is TRBV10-1 and J is TRBJ2-3, with TRBD2 matching over 7 bases. With V trimmed by 0 bases and J by 6 bases, 9 bases remained unmatched. CDR3 length: 16 amino acids. The germline gives CDR1 WNHNN, CDR2 SYGVQD (reference sequence). CDR3 sequence: CASSESGRGERDTQYF. In DNA form, the CDR3 reads TGCGCCAGCAGTGAGTCCGGACGGGGGGAGAGGGATACGCAGTATTTT.

V usage is TRBV28 and J usage is TRBJ1-2; TRBD1 is a possible D gene (5 bases). Trimming shortened V by 3 bases and J by 2 bases, and 7 bases separated the two germline ends. The V gene's germline CDR1 is MDHEN and CDR2 SYDVKM. The CDR3 is 13 amino acids. The CDR3 coding sequence is TGTGCCAGCAGTTTGCCAGGGAACTATGGCTACACCTTC. Amino acid sequence: CASSLPGNYGYTF.

The chain uses TRBV19 and TRBJ1-2; D possibly corresponds to TRBD1 (6 bases). The CDR3 totals 13 residues. CDR1 and CDR2 (germline): LNHDA, SQIVND (reference sequence). Trimming removed 5 bases from V and 4 bases from J, with 11 bases in between. Here the CDR3 DNA reads TGTGCCAGTAGTCAAGGGGGTTTCTATGGCTACACCTTC. Translating gives CASSQGGFYGYTF.

The chain uses TRBV7-9 and TRBJ1-1; D ambiguous. The germline V gene has CDR1 SEHNR and CDR2 FQNEAQ (reference sequence). CDR3 size: 17 residues. Trimming removed 1 base at V and 0 bases at J, with 15 bases between. CDR3 in DNA: TGTGCCAGCAGCTTAGGTACGACTTTAGAATTGAACACTGAAGCTTTCTTT. Its translation is CASSLGTTLELNTEAFF.

This chain links TRBV7-9 with TRBJ1-2; D gene uncertain. CDR1 SEHNR and CDR2 FQNEAQ come from the germline V gene (reference sequence). V lost 5 bases and J lost 8, with 15 bases in between. This CDR3 is 13 amino acids long. CDR3 loop: CASSPRGLNGYTF. The CDR3 coding sequence is TGTGCCAGCAGCCCACGGGGTTTGAACGGCTACACCTTC.

The rearrangement links TRBV23-1 to TRBJ2-7, with 9 positions matching TRBD1. TRBV23-1 is designated an ORF whose function remains uncertain. This CDR3 spans 16 amino acids. Trimming removed 2 bases from V and 5 bases from J; junction bases left unmatched: 10. The CDR3 coding sequence is TGCGCCAGCAGTCAACGTGGGACAGGGAGAAGGAACGAGCAGTACTTC. Protein product: CASSQRGTGRRNEQYF.

This clone has only one observation. The chain employs TRBV19 and TRBJ1-2; a possible D gene is TRBD1 (6 bases). The germline V and J ends were trimmed by 5 bases and 7 bases, with 11 bases remaining between them. Germline V gene lookup returns CDR1 LNHDA and CDR2 SQIVND (reference sequence). The CDR3 extends over 12 amino acids. The CDR3 loop is CASSFRTAGYTF. The CDR3 nucleotides read TGTGCCAGTAGTTTTCGGACAGCTGGCTACACCTTC.

The chain uses TRBV5-4 and TRBJ1-2; 7 nucleotides align to TRBD1. From germline, CDR1 is SGHNT and CDR2 YYREEE (reference sequence). V was pared by 3 bases and J by 1 base, with 6 bases of the junction left unmatched. This CDR3 has 15 residues. This chain's CDR3 is CASSSRDSLNYGYTF. DNA for the CDR3: TGTGCCAGCAGCTCCCGGGACAGCCTTAACTATGGCTACACCTTC.

The chain's CDR3 is CSVLTGLYGYTF. CDR3 in DNA: TGCAGCGTCCTGACAGGGCTCTATGGCTACACCTTC. The chain has TRBV29-1 and TRBJ1-2; 7 bases map to TRBD1. CDR1 and CDR2 (germline): SQVTM, ANQGSEA. The CDR3 is 12 amino acids. The V gene end was trimmed by 6 bases and the J gene end by 4 bases; junction bases not matched to a gene: 5.

This chain uses TRBV18 with TRBJ2-1, with 8 nucleotides matching TRBD2. Germline assignment: CDR1 KGHSH and CDR2 LQKENI. Losses at the gene ends were 5 bases for V and 6 bases for J; bases not matched to a gene: 3. CDR3 length equals 13 residues. CDR3: CASSSAGVNEQFF. As DNA, the CDR3 is TGTGCCAGCTCATCAGCGGGAGTCAATGAGCAGTTCTTC.

The rearrangement links TRBV5-4 to TRBJ1-6; 8 positions agree with TRBD1. After removal of 3 bases from V and 10 bases from J, the junction contained 9 bases not matched to a gene. This CDR3 has 15 residues. The V gene's germline CDR1 is SGHNT and CDR2 YYREEE (reference sequence). CDR3: CASSWQQGDGSPLHF. The CDR3 DNA reads as TGTGCCAGCAGCTGGCAACAGGGGGATGGGTCACCCCTCCACTTT.

CDR3: CASSEGGGQGRHEQYF. The CDR3 coding sequence is TGTGCCAGCAGTGAAGGTGGGGGACAGGGTCGACACGAGCAGTACTTC. The V call is TRBV6-1, the J call TRBJ2-7; 9 nucleotides align to TRBD1. This CDR3 is 16 amino acids long. V lost 1 base and J lost 5; bases outside the gene matches: 9. CDR1 MNHNS and CDR2 SASEGT come from the germline V gene.

The rearrangement uses TRBV7-2 and TRBJ1-4; maybe TRBD1 (6 bases). The CDR3 is 14 amino acids. V was shortened by 2 bases and J by 4 bases, with 8 bases between the two germline ends. In germline, CDR1 is SGHTA, CDR2 FQGNSA. This chain's CDR3 is CASSLQGFNEKLFF. The CDR3 DNA sequence: TGTGCCAGCAGCTTACAGGGGTTTAATGAAAAACTGTTTTTT.

The J gene is TRBJ1-1, the V gene TRBV7-2; no reliable D call. Germline V gene data show CDR1 as SGHTA and CDR2 as FQGNSA. V lost 5 bases, J lost 3 bases, and 16 bases lay in between. The CDR3 contains 15 residues. This CDR3 reads CASSIRESSYTEAFF. CDR3 bases: TGTGCCAGCAGCATACGAGAATCATCGTACACTGAAGCTTTCTTT.